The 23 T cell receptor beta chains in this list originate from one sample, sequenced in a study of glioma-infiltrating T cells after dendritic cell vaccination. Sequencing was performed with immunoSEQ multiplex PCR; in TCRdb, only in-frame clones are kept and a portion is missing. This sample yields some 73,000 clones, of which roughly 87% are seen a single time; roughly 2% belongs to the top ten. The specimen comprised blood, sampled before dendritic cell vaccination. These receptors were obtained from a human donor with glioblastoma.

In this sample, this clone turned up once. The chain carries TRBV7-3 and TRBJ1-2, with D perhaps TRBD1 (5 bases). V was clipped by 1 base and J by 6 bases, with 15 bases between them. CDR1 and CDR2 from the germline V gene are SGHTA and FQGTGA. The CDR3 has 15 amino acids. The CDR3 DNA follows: TGTGCCAGCAGCTTAAGGGGGGATGGGGGAGATGGCTACACCTTC. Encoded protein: CASSLRGDGGDGYTF.

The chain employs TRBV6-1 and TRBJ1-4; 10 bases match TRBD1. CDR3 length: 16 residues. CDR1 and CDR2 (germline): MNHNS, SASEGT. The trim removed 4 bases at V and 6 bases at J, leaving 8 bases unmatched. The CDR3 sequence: CASSGGDRGVYEKLFF. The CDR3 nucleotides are TGTGCCAGCAGTGGAGGGGACAGGGGAGTTTATGAAAAACTGTTTTTT.

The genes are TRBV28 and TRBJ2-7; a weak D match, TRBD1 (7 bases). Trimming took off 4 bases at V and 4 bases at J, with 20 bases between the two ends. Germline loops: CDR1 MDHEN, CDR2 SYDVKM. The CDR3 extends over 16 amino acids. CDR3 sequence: CASSSAGQLQTYEQYF. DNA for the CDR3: TGTGCCAGCAGTTCCGCGGGACAGCTACAGACTTACGAGCAGTACTTC.

The CDR3 sequence: CASSLSGISQETQYF. In DNA, the CDR3 is TGTGCCAGCAGCTTATCCGGGATATCACAAGAGACCCAGTACTTC. The chain employs TRBV11-2 and TRBJ2-5; the D gene is possibly TRBD2 (5 bases). In germline, CDR1 is SGHAT, CDR2 FQNNGV. V was trimmed by 2 bases and J by 2 bases, leaving 12 bases between them. The CDR3 totals 15 residues.

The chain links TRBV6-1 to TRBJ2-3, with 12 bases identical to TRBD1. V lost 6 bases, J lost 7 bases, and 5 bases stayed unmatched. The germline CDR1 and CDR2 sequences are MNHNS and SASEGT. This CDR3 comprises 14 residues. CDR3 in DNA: TGTGCCAGCAGCCCGGGACAGGGGGCGAATACGCAGTATTTT. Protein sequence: CASSPGQGANTQYF.

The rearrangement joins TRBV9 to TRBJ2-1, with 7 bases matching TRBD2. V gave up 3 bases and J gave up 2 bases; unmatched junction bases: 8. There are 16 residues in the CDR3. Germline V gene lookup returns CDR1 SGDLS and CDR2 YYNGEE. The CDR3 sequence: CASSAEAGMTYNEQFF. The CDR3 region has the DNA TGTGCCAGCAGCGCAGAAGCGGGGATGACCTACAATGAGCAGTTCTTC.

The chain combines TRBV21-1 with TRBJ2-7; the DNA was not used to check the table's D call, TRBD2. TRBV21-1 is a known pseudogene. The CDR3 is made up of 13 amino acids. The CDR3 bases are TGTGCCAGCAGCAAATCGAGGTATCACGAGCAGTACGTC. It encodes CASSKSRYHEQYV.

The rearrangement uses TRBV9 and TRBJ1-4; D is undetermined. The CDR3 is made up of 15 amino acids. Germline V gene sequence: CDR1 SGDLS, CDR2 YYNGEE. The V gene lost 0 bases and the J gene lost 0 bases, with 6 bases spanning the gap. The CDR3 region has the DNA TGTGCCAGCAGCGTAGGAGGAGCAACTAATGAAAAACTGTTTTTT. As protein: CASSVGGATNEKLFF.

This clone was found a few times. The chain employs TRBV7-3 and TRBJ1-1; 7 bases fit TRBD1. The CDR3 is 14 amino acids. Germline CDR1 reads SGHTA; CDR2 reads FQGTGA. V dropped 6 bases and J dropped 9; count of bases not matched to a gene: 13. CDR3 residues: CASRYDREDQKAFF. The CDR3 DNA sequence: TGTGCCAGCAGATACGACAGGGAGGATCAAAAAGCTTTCTTT.

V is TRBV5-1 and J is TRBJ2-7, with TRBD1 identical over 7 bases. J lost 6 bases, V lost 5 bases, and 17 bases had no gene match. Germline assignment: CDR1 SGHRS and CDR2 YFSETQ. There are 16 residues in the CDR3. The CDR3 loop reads CASRRGQVQGDFEQYF. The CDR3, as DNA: TGCGCCAGCAGAAGGGGGCAAGTACAGGGAGATTTCGAGCAGTACTTC.

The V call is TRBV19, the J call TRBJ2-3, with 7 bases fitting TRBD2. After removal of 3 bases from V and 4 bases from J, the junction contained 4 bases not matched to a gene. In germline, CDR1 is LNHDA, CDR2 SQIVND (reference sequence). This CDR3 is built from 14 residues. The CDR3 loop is CASSIREVPDTQYF. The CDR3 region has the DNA TGTGCCAGTAGTATCCGGGAGGTCCCAGATACGCAGTATTTT.

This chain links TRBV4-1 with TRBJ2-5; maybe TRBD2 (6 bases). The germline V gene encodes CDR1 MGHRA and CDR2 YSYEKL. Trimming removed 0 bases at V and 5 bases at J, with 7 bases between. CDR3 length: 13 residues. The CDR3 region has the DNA TGCGCCAGCAGCCAAGATACTAGCGAGACCCAGTACTTC. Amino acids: CASSQDTSETQYF.

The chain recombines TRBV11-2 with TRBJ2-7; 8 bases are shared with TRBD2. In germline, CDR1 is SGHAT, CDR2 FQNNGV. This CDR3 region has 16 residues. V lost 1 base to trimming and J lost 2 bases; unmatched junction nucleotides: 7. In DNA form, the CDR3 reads TGTGCCAGCAGCTTAGGTCCGGGGGGGGACCCCTACGAGCAGTACTTC. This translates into CASSLGPGGDPYEQYF.

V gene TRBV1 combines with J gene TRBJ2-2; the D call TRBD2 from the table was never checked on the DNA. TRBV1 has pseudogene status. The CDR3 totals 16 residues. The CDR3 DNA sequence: TGCACCAGCAGCCAAGTGGGGGGGCCGGCCACCGGGGAGCTGTTTTTT. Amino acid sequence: CTSSQVGGPATGELFF.

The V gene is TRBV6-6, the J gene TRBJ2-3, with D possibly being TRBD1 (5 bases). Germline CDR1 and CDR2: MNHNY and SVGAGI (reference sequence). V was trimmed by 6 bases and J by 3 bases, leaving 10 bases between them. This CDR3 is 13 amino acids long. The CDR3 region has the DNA TGTGCCAGCAGCCTTACAGGAACAGATACGCAGTATTTT. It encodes CASSLTGTDTQYF.

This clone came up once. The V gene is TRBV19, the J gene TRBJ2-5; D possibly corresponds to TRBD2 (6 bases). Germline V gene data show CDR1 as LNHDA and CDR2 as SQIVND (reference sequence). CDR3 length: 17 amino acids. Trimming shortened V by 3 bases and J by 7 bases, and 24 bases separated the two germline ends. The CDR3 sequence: CASSMGGGSTQERTQYF. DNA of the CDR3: TGTGCCAGTAGTATGGGGGGAGGTAGTACCCAAGAACGGACCCAGTACTTC.

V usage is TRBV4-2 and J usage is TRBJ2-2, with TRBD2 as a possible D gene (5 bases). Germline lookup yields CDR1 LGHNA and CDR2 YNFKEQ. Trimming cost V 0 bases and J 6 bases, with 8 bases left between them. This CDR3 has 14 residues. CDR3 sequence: CASSQEREPGELFF. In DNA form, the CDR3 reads TGTGCCAGCAGCCAAGAGAGGGAACCCGGGGAGCTGTTTTTT.

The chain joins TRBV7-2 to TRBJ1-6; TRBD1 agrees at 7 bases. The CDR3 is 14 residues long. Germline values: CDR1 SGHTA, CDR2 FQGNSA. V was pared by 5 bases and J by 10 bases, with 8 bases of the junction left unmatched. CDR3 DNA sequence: TGTGCCAGCAGCACCACAGGGGACCGCTCACCCCTCCACTTT. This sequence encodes CASSTTGDRSPLHF. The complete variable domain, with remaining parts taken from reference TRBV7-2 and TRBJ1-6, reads GAGVSQSPSNKVTEKGKDVELRCDPISGHTALYWYRQSLGQGLEFLIYFQGNSAPDKSGLPSDRFSAERTGGSVSTLTIQRTQQEDSAVYLCASSTTGDRSPLHFGNGTRLTVT.

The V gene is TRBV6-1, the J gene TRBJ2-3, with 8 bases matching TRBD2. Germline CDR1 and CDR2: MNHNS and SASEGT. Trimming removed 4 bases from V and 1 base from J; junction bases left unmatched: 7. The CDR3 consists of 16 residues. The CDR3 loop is CASSARGGFRTDTQYF. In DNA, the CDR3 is TGTGCCAGCAGTGCCCGGGGGGGCTTTCGCACAGATACGCAGTATTTT.

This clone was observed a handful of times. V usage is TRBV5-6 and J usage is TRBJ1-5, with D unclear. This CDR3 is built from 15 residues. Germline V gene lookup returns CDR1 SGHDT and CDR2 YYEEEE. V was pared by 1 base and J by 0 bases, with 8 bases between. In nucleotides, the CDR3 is TGTGCCAGCAGCTTGTATTCAGTTAGCAATCAGCCCCAGCATTTT. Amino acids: CASSLYSVSNQPQHF.

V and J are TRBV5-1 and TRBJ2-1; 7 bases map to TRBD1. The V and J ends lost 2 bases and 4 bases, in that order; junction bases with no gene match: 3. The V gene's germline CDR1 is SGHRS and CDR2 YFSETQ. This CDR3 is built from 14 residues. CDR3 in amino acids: CASSFGGQYNEQFF. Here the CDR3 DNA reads TGCGCCAGCAGCTTTGGGGGACAGTACAATGAGCAGTTCTTC. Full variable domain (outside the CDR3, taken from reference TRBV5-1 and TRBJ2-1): KAGVTQTPRYLIKTRGQQVTLSCSPISGHRSVSWYQQTPGQGLQFLFEYFSETQRNKGNFPGRFSGRQFSNSRSEMNVSTLELGDSALYLCASSFGGQYNEQFFGPGTRLTVL.

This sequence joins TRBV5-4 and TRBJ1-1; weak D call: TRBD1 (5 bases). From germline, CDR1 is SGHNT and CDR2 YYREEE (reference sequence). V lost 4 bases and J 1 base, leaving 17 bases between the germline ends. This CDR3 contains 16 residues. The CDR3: CASSRPTAGGNTEAFF. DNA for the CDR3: TGTGCCAGCAGCCGACCTACGGCGGGGGGGAACACTGAAGCTTTCTTT.

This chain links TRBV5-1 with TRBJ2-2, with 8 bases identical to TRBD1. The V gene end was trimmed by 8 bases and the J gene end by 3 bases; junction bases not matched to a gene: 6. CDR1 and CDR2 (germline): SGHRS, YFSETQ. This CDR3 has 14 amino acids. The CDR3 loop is CASTPTGDTGELFF. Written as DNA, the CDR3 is TGCGCCAGTACTCCGACAGGGGACACCGGGGAGCTGTTTTTT.